Listed below are T cell receptor beta chains from one sample, sequenced in a study of neurological immune-mediated disorders. TCRdb independently ran MiXCR on the 5' RACE reads; one entry per CDR3 protein. Of approximately 80,000 distinct CDR3 sequences detected, around 4% appear once; the ten largest clones hold more than 5%. The sample was PBMCs. The source of these receptors is a woman aged 55-70 years with multiple sclerosis. The CDR3 runs from the conserved cysteine through the conserved F or W. The order of the fields is clone size, D gene, V gene, J gene, CDR3 DNA, CDR3 protein. A D gene is named only where the DNA matches it firmly. The size field is filled for only some rows; it gives once, few, many or a size class.

clone_size: many
d_call: .
v_call: TRBV5-5
j_call: TRBJ1-5
cdr3_nt: TGTGCCAGCAGCCATACTGGGTTTCTGGCAGTAAGCAATCAGCCCCAGCATTTT
cdr3_aa: CASSHTGFLAVSNQPQHF

clone_size: many
d_call: TRBD2
v_call: TRBV6-5
j_call: TRBJ2-7
cdr3_nt: TGTGCCAGCAGACCGACGACTAGCGGGGGTTACGAGCAGTACTTC
cdr3_aa: CASRPTTSGGYEQYF

clone_size: many
d_call: .
v_call: TRBV7-2
j_call: TRBJ1-1
cdr3_nt: TGTGCCAGCAGCTTAGCGTTGGTTACTGAAGCTTTCTTT
cdr3_aa: CASSLALVTEAFF

clone_size: many
d_call: TRBD1
v_call: TRBV20-1
j_call: TRBJ2-7
cdr3_nt: TGCAGTGCTACCTCGGGACAGGGATCCTACGAGCAGTACTTC
cdr3_aa: CSATSGQGSYEQYF

clone_size: many
d_call: .
v_call: TRBV6-6
j_call: TRBJ2-7
cdr3_nt: TGTGCCAGTATACCCCAGGAACCTCCCTACGAGCAGTACTTC
cdr3_aa: CASIPQEPPYEQYF

clone_size: many
d_call: .
v_call: TRBV19
j_call: TRBJ2-2
cdr3_nt: TGTGCCAGTAGCCGACAAAACACCGGGGAGCTGTTTTTT
cdr3_aa: CASSRQNTGELFF

clone_size: many
d_call: .
v_call: TRBV6-1
j_call: TRBJ2-2
cdr3_nt: TGTGCCAGCATCGACCCCAGGGAGACCGGGGAGCTGTTTTTT
cdr3_aa: CASIDPRETGELFF

clone_size: many
d_call: TRBD1
v_call: TRBV5-1
j_call: TRBJ2-7
cdr3_nt: TGCGCCAGCAGCCTAACGTCGGGACAGGGTTACGAGCAGTACTTC
cdr3_aa: CASSLTSGQGYEQYF

clone_size: many
d_call: .
v_call: TRBV12-3/TRBV12-4
j_call: TRBJ1-2
cdr3_nt: TGTGCCAGCAGTTTAATAGACACCTTC
cdr3_aa: CASSLIDTF

clone_size: many
d_call: .
v_call: TRBV21-1
j_call: TRBJ1-2
cdr3_nt: TGTGCCAGCAGCAAAGGGGGACAGCCCCGAAACTATGGCTACACCTTC
cdr3_aa: CASSKGGQPRNYGYTF

clone_size: many
d_call: TRBD1
v_call: TRBV18
j_call: TRBJ1-4
cdr3_nt: TGTGCCAGCGTCTCCGGGACAGGGGACGAAAAACTGTTTTTT
cdr3_aa: CASVSGTGDEKLFF

clone_size: few
d_call: .
v_call: TRBV6-1
j_call: TRBJ1-4
cdr3_nt: TGTGCCAGCAGTGTCGTGGGGGATGAAAAACTGTTTTTT
cdr3_aa: CASSVVGDEKLFF

clone_size: many
d_call: .
v_call: TRBV5-1
j_call: TRBJ2-4
cdr3_nt: TGCGCCAGCAGCCCCGGGTTCCAATCGGAAGAAAACATTCAGTACTTC
cdr3_aa: CASSPGFQSEENIQYF

clone_size: many
d_call: TRBD1
v_call: TRBV12-3/TRBV12-4
j_call: TRBJ2-5
cdr3_nt: TGTGCCAGCAGTCCCCGTCCGGGACAGGGGGGGCTAGAGACCCAGTACTTC
cdr3_aa: CASSPRPGQGGLETQYF

clone_size: .
d_call: .
v_call: TRBV5-1
j_call: TRBJ2-1
cdr3_nt: TGCGCCAGCAGCTTCAGGGCAGAGCAGTTCTTC
cdr3_aa: CASSFRAEQFF

clone_size: many
d_call: TRBD2
v_call: TRBV4-2
j_call: TRBJ2-5
cdr3_nt: TGTGCCAGCAGCCAAGCCCCTAGCGGGGGGACCCCTCATTTGGGGGAGACCCAGTACTTC
cdr3_aa: CASSQAPSGGTPHLGETQYF

clone_size: .
d_call: .
v_call: TRBV29-1
j_call: TRBJ2-1
cdr3_nt: TGCAGCGTTGAAGAGGCTGGCGGGACCTACAATGAGCAGTTCTTC
cdr3_aa: CSVEEAGGTYNEQFF

clone_size: many
d_call: TRBD1
v_call: TRBV5-6
j_call: TRBJ2-2
cdr3_nt: TGTGCCAGCAGCCCCCTGGGACAGATCACCGGGGAGCTGTTTTTT
cdr3_aa: CASSPLGQITGELFF

clone_size: many
d_call: TRBD2
v_call: TRBV12-3/TRBV12-4
j_call: TRBJ2-7
cdr3_nt: TGTGCCAGCAGTGCACCGGGACTAGCCTACGAGCAGTACTTC
cdr3_aa: CASSAPGLAYEQYF

clone_size: many
d_call: .
v_call: TRBV7-2
j_call: TRBJ1-2
cdr3_nt: TGTGCCAGCAGCTCAGTTGGGGCGCCCGGGGGTGGCTACACCTTC
cdr3_aa: CASSSVGAPGGGYTF

clone_size: many
d_call: .
v_call: TRBV20-1
j_call: TRBJ2-5
cdr3_nt: TGCTGCGCAGGGGGGGGCCAAGAGACCCAGTACTTC
cdr3_aa: CCAGGGQETQYF

clone_size: many
d_call: .
v_call: TRBV5-1
j_call: TRBJ2-1
cdr3_nt: TGCGCCAGCAGCCCGTTGGGGAGGGGGGCGCTAACGGAGCAGTTCTTC
cdr3_aa: CASSPLGRGALTEQFF

clone_size: many
d_call: .
v_call: TRBV5-1
j_call: TRBJ1-2
cdr3_nt: TGCGCCAGCAGCTTGTTTACACATGGCTACACCTTC
cdr3_aa: CASSLFTHGYTF

clone_size: many
d_call: .
v_call: TRBV6-5
j_call: TRBJ1-1
cdr3_nt: TGTGCCAGCAGTTACTCGGGCGTTGGCACTGAAGCTTTCTTT
cdr3_aa: CASSYSGVGTEAFF

clone_size: many
d_call: .
v_call: TRBV5-5
j_call: TRBJ2-5
cdr3_nt: TGTGCCAGCAGCGGGACGCAGGCGACGCAAGAGACCCAGTACTTC
cdr3_aa: CASSGTQATQETQYF

clone_size: many
d_call: TRBD1
v_call: TRBV14
j_call: TRBJ2-2
cdr3_nt: TGTGCCAGCAGCCATTACAGGGGTGGCGCCGGGGAGCTGTTTTTT
cdr3_aa: CASSHYRGGAGELFF

clone_size: many
d_call: TRBD2
v_call: TRBV10-2
j_call: TRBJ2-5
cdr3_nt: TGCGCCAGCAGCCGGGAGGGCGGCTCCCAAGAGACCCAGTACTTC
cdr3_aa: CASSREGGSQETQYF

clone_size: many
d_call: .
v_call: TRBV5-1
j_call: TRBJ1-2
cdr3_nt: TGCGCCAGCAGGGACAGCCACGGCTTGGCCACCTACACCTTC
cdr3_aa: CASRDSHGLATYTF

clone_size: many
d_call: .
v_call: TRBV5-1
j_call: TRBJ1-1
cdr3_nt: TGCGCCAGCAGCTTGAACAACCCCAACACTGAAGCTTTCTTT
cdr3_aa: CASSLNNPNTEAFF

clone_size: many
d_call: .
v_call: TRBV20-1
j_call: TRBJ2-1
cdr3_nt: TGCAGTGCTAGATCGACGGGGCGGGGATTCTACAATGAGCAGTTCTTC
cdr3_aa: CSARSTGRGFYNEQFF

clone_size: .
d_call: .
v_call: TRBV5-1
j_call: TRBJ1-1
cdr3_nt: TGCGCCAGCAGCTTGGACGGCGTGAAGGGGGCTTTCTTT
cdr3_aa: CASSLDGVKGAFF

clone_size: many
d_call: .
v_call: TRBV7-9
j_call: TRBJ2-7
cdr3_nt: TGTGCCAGCAGCTTACGAAGGAGCGAGCAGTACTTC
cdr3_aa: CASSLRRSEQYF

clone_size: few
d_call: .
v_call: TRBV6-5
j_call: TRBJ1-1
cdr3_nt: TGTGCCAGCAGTCCGCCTACAGGCGGGGGGGCCACTGAAGCTTTCTTT
cdr3_aa: CASSPPTGGGATEAFF

clone_size: many
d_call: TRBD2
v_call: TRBV5-1
j_call: TRBJ2-5
cdr3_nt: TGCGCCAGCAGCTTGGTCGGGGGGAAAGAGACCCAGTACTTC
cdr3_aa: CASSLVGGKETQYF

clone_size: many
d_call: TRBD1
v_call: TRBV11-2
j_call: TRBJ1-2
cdr3_nt: TGTGCCAGCAGCCCCTCGGACAGGGGACCTGATGGCTACACCTTC
cdr3_aa: CASSPSDRGPDGYTF

clone_size: many
d_call: .
v_call: TRBV11-2
j_call: TRBJ2-3
cdr3_nt: TGTGCCAGCAGCACCTACACAGATACGCAGTATTTT
cdr3_aa: CASSTYTDTQYF

clone_size: many
d_call: .
v_call: TRBV7-2
j_call: TRBJ2-1
cdr3_nt: TGTGCCAGCAGCTTAGCGCGTGCGGGGGCCTCCTACAATGAGCAGTTCTTC
cdr3_aa: CASSLARAGASYNEQFF

clone_size: many
d_call: TRBD1
v_call: TRBV6-5
j_call: TRBJ1-1
cdr3_nt: TGTGCCAGCAGTTACATCGACAGGGTCACTGAAGCTTTCTTT
cdr3_aa: CASSYIDRVTEAFF

clone_size: many
d_call: .
v_call: TRBV5-1
j_call: TRBJ2-6
cdr3_nt: TGCGCCAGCAGCTTTGGGGGAACGGGGGCCAACGTCCTGACTTTC
cdr3_aa: CASSFGGTGANVLTF

clone_size: many
d_call: .
v_call: TRBV6-5
j_call: TRBJ2-4
cdr3_nt: TGTGCCAGCAGTTACCGCCCTGGGCAGTTAGCCAAAAACATTCAGTACTTC
cdr3_aa: CASSYRPGQLAKNIQYF

clone_size: .
d_call: .
v_call: TRBV3-1
j_call: TRBJ2-7
cdr3_nt: TGTGCCAGCAGCCAAGTTGGGACGGTCTCCTACGAGCAGTACTTC
cdr3_aa: CASSQVGTVSYEQYF